The TCR beta chain described here comes from a study of CD8 T cells in Susac syndrome. Random hexamers were used to reverse transcribe the RNA input (about 0.5 to 1 ug). Each CDR3 protein gets one entry after TCRdb re-called the immunoSEQ multiplex PCR reads with MiXCR. The table includes about 84,000 distinct CDR3 sequences, 90% to 97% detected once. Study results and caveats: The TCR sequencing and HLA analysis in the study involved a relatively small number of individuals, as the study acknowledged.

V lost 3 bases, J lost 3 bases, and 15 bases lay in between. CDR3 size: 15 residues. Germline CDR1 is DFQATT and CDR2 is SNEGSKA (reference sequence). Worth noting for this clonotype: Its antigen is unidentified.

Sequencing was carried out using CD8+ T cells from PBMCs. This chain links TRBV20-1 with TRBJ2-1; D call uncertain. The TCR comes from a human donor with Susac syndrome. CDR3 in DNA: TGCAGTGCTAGGGATAGGTACACGATCTACAATGAGCAGTTCTTC. This gives the protein CSARDRYTIYNEQFF.